These 12 T cell receptor beta chains were all obtained from the same sample, sequenced in a study of cytomegalovirus exposure and HLA in healthy donors. It was with 60 Vbeta and 13 Jbeta primers that the PCR ran. TCRdb keeps only in-frame clones here, not all; method: immunoSEQ multiplex PCR. The table records some 95,000 clones, about two thirds of them present only once. Material for sequencing was PBMCs. These receptor sequences come from a female donor in good health and CMV-seronegative.

CDR3 DNA: TGTGCCAGCAGTCCGACAGGGCCTCATCAGCCCCAGCATTTT. Translation gives CASSPTGPHQPQHF. The chain combines TRBV27 with TRBJ1-5, with 7 bases that match TRBD1. Germline CDR1 MNHEY, CDR2 SMNVEV (reference sequence). J lost 5 bases, V lost 5 bases, and 6 bases had no gene match. This CDR3 contains 14 residues.

This clone was observed a single time. V is TRBV19 and J is TRBJ1-1, with D uncertain. This CDR3 is built from 11 residues. V shed 7 bases and J shed 4 bases, with 7 bases lying between them. Per the germline V gene, CDR1 is LNHDA and CDR2 is SQIVND (reference sequence). CDR3 sequence (DNA): TGTGCCAGTATCAGGCTCACTGAAGCTTTCTTT. It encodes CASIRLTEAFF.

The chain couples TRBV28 to TRBJ2-1, with D tentatively TRBD2 (5 bases). Between the trimmed V and J ends, which lost 3 bases and 9 bases, there was a span of 12 bases. The CDR3 is 13 residues long. Germline values: CDR1 MDHEN, CDR2 SYDVKM. In DNA, the CDR3 is TGTGCCAGCAGTTTGGCGTGGGAGAGTGAGCAGTTCTTC. Its protein product is CASSLAWESEQFF.

The DNA of the CDR3 is TGTGCCTGGAGTATCGGGGGGACCAACAATGAGCAGTTCTTC. This codes for CAWSIGGTNNEQFF. The chain links TRBV30 to TRBJ2-1, with 7 bases fitting TRBD2. The J segment lost 5 bases and the V segment lost 2 bases, leaving 6 bases of the junction unmatched. The germline V gene has CDR1 GTSNPN and CDR2 SVGIG (reference sequence). The CDR3 runs to 14 residues.

The chain has TRBV19 and TRBJ1-1; D gene ambiguous. The V end lost 6 bases, the J end lost 3 bases, and 11 bases lay between the germline ends. From germline, CDR1 is LNHDA and CDR2 SQIVND (reference sequence). The CDR3 has 13 residues. CDR3 region: CASRTGAYTEAFF. The CDR3, as DNA: TGTGCCAGTAGGACCGGAGCCTACACTGAAGCTTTCTTT.

The rearrangement joins TRBV25-1 to TRBJ2-7, with TRBD1 matching 8 bases. This CDR3 is 15 amino acids long. Germline lookup yields CDR1 MGHDK and CDR2 SYGVNS. Trimming removed 4 bases from V and 6 bases from J; junction bases left unmatched: 11. CDR3 DNA: TGTGCCAGCAGTGGCACTGGGACAGGCCGTCTCGAGCAGTACTTC. This gives the protein CASSGTGTGRLEQYF.

The chain carries TRBV28 and TRBJ1-5; D is ambiguous. The CDR3 consists of 14 residues. The V gene's germline CDR1 is MDHEN and CDR2 SYDVKM. V was clipped by 1 base and J by 2 bases, with 6 bases between them. The DNA of the CDR3 is TGTGCCAGCAGTTTATCCTCTGGCAATCAGCCCCAGCATTTT. This codes for CASSLSSGNQPQHF.

V gene TRBV4-1 combines with J gene TRBJ2-5, with 9 positions matching TRBD2. V lost 2 bases and J lost 5; bases outside the gene matches: 12. CDR1 is MGHRA, CDR2 YSYEKL, per germline. This CDR3 is 17 amino acids long. Here the CDR3 reads CASSQNMGRGGRETQYF. The CDR3 region has the DNA TGCGCCAGCAGCCAAAATATGGGGCGGGGGGGCCGCGAGACCCAGTACTTC.

This CDR3 is CASSLSGLAESTDTQYF. The CDR3 DNA reads TGTGCCAGCAGTTTATCGGGACTAGCGGAAAGCACAGATACGCAGTATTTT. The rearrangement joins TRBV28 to TRBJ2-3, with 11 bases identical to TRBD2. This CDR3 is built from 17 residues. Germline CDR1 is MDHEN and CDR2 is SYDVKM. J gave up 0 bases and V 1 base, and 3 bases lay outside the gene matches.

This chain joins TRBV5-6 and TRBJ1-2; 8 nucleotides line up with TRBD1. CDR1 and CDR2 (germline): SGHDT, YYEEEE. The V gene end was trimmed by 2 bases and the J gene end by 6 bases; junction bases not matched to a gene: 9. This CDR3 is built from 15 residues. The CDR3 loop is CASSLAPGGANGYTF. The CDR3 DNA reads TGTGCCAGCAGCTTAGCCCCAGGGGGCGCGAATGGCTACACCTTC.

This chain joins TRBV9 and TRBJ1-3; D gene ambiguous. V lost 0 bases, J lost 2 bases, and 12 bases lay in between. Germline V lookup: CDR1 SGDLS, CDR2 YYNGEE. The CDR3 sequence is 16 residues long. In DNA form, the CDR3 reads TGTGCCAGCAGCGTAGTCCCCTATGGTGCTGGAAACACCATATATTTT. As protein: CASSVVPYGAGNTIYF.

The sample holds a few counts of this clone. The chain combines TRBV7-2 with TRBJ2-2; TRBD2 aligns across 10 bases. The CDR3 extends over 18 amino acids. Trimming removed 1 base from V and 3 bases from J; junction bases left unmatched: 8. Germline V gene lookup returns CDR1 SGHTA and CDR2 FQGNSA. The CDR3 spells CASSLVASGGGYTGELFF. DNA of the CDR3: TGTGCCAGCAGCTTAGTCGCTAGCGGGGGTGGGTACACCGGGGAGCTGTTTTTT.